The present T cell receptor (beta chain) was sequenced within a study of shared clonotypes between healthy human individuals. This clone was picked up a small number of times. The germline V gene encodes CDR1 MDHEN and CDR2 SYDVKM. Trimming at V came to 5 bases and at J to 0 bases, leaving 6 bases not matched to a gene. The CDR3 totals 15 residues. The test was conducted at deep level. The authors distributed each subset's genomic DNA evenly over several immunoSEQ plates. Sequencing on ten immunoSEQ deep assay plates was performed for unsorted PBMC DNA. This table comes from immunoSEQ multiplex PCR, and its TCRdb copy is limited to in-frame clones, with some not included. There are about 500,000 clones in the sample; approximately 71% occur only once, and 12% lies in the top ten. All donors were healthy HIV-negative adults lacking recent acute infections or vaccinations.

The source of this sequence is a woman aged 40 to 49 in good health. Some clones in this sample may be carry-over from other donors' samples. Material for sequencing was PBMCs. The chain links TRBV28 to TRBJ2-7; 8 nucleotides line up with TRBD1. The CDR3 region is CASSARQGRSYEQYF. In DNA, the CDR3 is TGTGCCAGCAGTGCCCGACAGGGGCGCTCCTACGAGCAGTACTTC.